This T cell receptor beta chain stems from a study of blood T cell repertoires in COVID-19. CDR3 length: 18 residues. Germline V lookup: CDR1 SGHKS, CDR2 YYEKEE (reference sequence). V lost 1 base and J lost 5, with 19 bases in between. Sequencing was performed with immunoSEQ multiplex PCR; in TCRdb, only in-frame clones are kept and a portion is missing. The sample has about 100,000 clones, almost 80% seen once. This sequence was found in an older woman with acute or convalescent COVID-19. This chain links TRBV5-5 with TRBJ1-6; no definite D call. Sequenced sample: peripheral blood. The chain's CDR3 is CASSLRSPAPGDNSPLHF. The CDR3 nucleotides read TGTGCCAGCAGCTTGAGGTCCCCGGCCCCCGGAGATAATTCACCCCTCCACTTT.